This TCR beta chain was captured by sequencing in a study of T cells in Graves' hyperthyroidism and ophthalmopathy. For the study at large: Specimen type is peripheral blood, collected at initial diagnosis prior to any treatment. Study-level results: Ophthalmopathy prediction by the model preceded onset by a median about 6.8 months. Among clonotypes expanded in thyroid above 0.001, most were also found in blood.

J was trimmed by 6 bases and V by 7 bases; bases with no gene match: 13. CDR3 length equals 15 residues. In this sample, this clonotype turned up a few times. Its cognate antigen is unknown. Lactation, pregnancy, other autoimmune disease or uncontrolled infection excluded patients. Amplification of TCR beta CDR3 regions used RNA as the template. First-round RT-PCR with HTBI primers amplified the TCR CDR3 region. TCRdb analysed the multiplex PCR reads with MiXCR anew, one entry per CDR3 protein. The sample yields 500,000 to 650,000 distinct CDR3 sequences, 13% to 15% seen once. Sequencing was performed on blood. The source is a woman between 45 and 60 years old with Graves' ophthalmopathy. The chain joins TRBV12-3 or TRBV12-4 to TRBJ1-2; 8 bases map to TRBD1. This CDR3 reads CASNFRDRKNHGYTF. The CDR3 DNA sequence: TGTGCCAGCAACTTCAGGGACAGGAAAAACCATGGCTACACCTTC.